The sequence of this T cell receptor (beta chain) was determined in a study of T cell changes during pregnancy in multiple sclerosis. Here immunoSEQ multiplex PCR was the method, and the copy in TCRdb shows in-frame clones only, minus some. The table shows some 70,000 clones, with more than 85% occurring only once. This TCR was sampled from a female donor with multiple sclerosis, enrolled in a pregnancy study. Sequences were derived from peripheral blood, sampled before pregnancy.

CDR3 residues: CASSSIRGVHEQYF. CDR3 sequence (DNA): TGTGCCAGCAGTTCAATCAGGGGAGTCCACGAGCAGTACTTC. The rearrangement joins TRBV6-5 to TRBJ2-7; D might be TRBD1 (6 bases). CDR3 length: 14 residues. Trimming took off 4 bases at V and 5 bases at J, with 15 bases between the two ends. Germline assignment: CDR1 MNHEY and CDR2 SVGAGI.